A selection of T cell receptor beta chains follows, all from one sample in a study of blood T cell repertoires in COVID-19. Clones were sequenced by immunoSEQ multiplex PCR, and TCRdb holds only the in-frame ones, with some missing. The table includes 100,000 to 150,000 clones, roughly 80% detected once. The sample consisted of peripheral blood. These TCRs come from a man aged 45-60 years with acute or convalescent COVID-19. Both conserved end residues are part of each CDR3. A D gene is named only where the DNA matches it firmly. Only some rows state a clone size, as once, few, many or a class for expanded clones.

size | J | V | D | CDR3 | DNA
. | TRBJ1-4 | TRBV27 | . | CASSAFIGSSNEKLFF | TGTGCCAGCAGCGCTTTTATCGGGTCCTCTAATGAAAAACTGTTTTTT
. | TRBJ2-1 | TRBV19 | TRBD2 | CATSGLAYNEQFF | TGTGCCACCTCGGGACTAGCCTACAATGAGCAGTTCTTC
few | TRBJ1-4 | TRBV30 | TRBD1 | CAWSVGTGPGKLFF | TGTGCCTGGAGTGTCGGGACAGGGCCCGGAAAACTGTTTTTT
. | TRBJ1-1 | TRBV2 | TRBD1 | CASSVDRVNTEAFF | TGTGCCAGCAGTGTCGACAGGGTCAACACTGAAGCTTTCTTT
. | TRBJ1-2 | TRBV24-1 | . | CATSDLQRNYGYTF | TGTGCCACCAGTGATTTGCAGCGCAACTATGGCTACACCTTC
once | TRBJ2-2 | TRBV24-1 | . | CATGGADTGELFF | TGTGCCACCGGCGGGGCGGACACCGGGGAGCTGTTTTTT
. | TRBJ2-7 | TRBV3-1/TRBV3-2 | . | CASRPTGRSYEQYF | TGTGCCAGCAGGCCGACAGGACGCAGCTACGAGCAGTACTTC
. | TRBJ1-1 | TRBV13 | . | CASSSDIPETEAFF | TGTGCCAGCAGCTCGGACATCCCTGAGACTGAAGCTTTCTTT
few | TRBJ2-5 | TRBV12-3/TRBV12-4 | . | CASSDIQETQYF | TGTGCCAGCAGTGACATCCAAGAGACCCAGTACTTC
. | TRBJ2-5 | TRBV3-1/TRBV3-2 | TRBD2 | CASSQGSGGAVETQYF | TGTGCCAGCAGCCAAGGATCCGGGGGGGCAGTGGAGACCCAGTACTTC
. | TRBJ2-7 | TRBV5-1 | TRBD2 | CASSPTSASSYEQYF | TGCGCCAGCAGCCCAACTAGCGCCAGCTCCTACGAGCAGTACTTC
. | TRBJ1-5 | TRBV24-1 | . | CATSDLQQGDGQPQHF | TGTGCCACCAGTGATTTGCAGCAGGGTGACGGTCAGCCCCAGCATTTT
. | TRBJ1-1 | TRBV5-1 | TRBD1 | CASSFGGPGQGWNTEAFF | TGCGCCAGCAGCTTTGGGGGACCGGGACAGGGGTGGAACACTGAAGCTTTCTTT
. | TRBJ2-3 | TRBV27 | . | CASSEPWRADTQYF | TGTGCCAGCAGTGAACCGTGGAGGGCAGATACGCAGTATTTT
. | TRBJ2-3 | TRBV6-5 | . | CATGGQTVSTDTQYF | TGTGCCACCGGGGGACAGACAGTTAGCACAGATACGCAGTATTTT
. | TRBJ1-4 | TRBV20-1 | . | CSASRYGGSEKLFF | TGCAGTGCTAGTCGCTATGGCGGAAGTGAAAAACTGTTTTTT
. | TRBJ2-7 | TRBV6-2/TRBV6-3 | . | CASSPLQGIVYF | TGTGCCAGCAGCCCTTTACAGGGAATCGTGTACTTC
once | TRBJ2-5 | TRBV6-5 | TRBD1 | CASRTGLGQGETQYF | TGTGCCAGCAGAACCGGGCTGGGACAGGGAGAGACCCAGTACTTC
. | TRBJ1-4 | TRBV5-5 | TRBD1 | CASSRQGAGEKLFF | TGTGCCAGCAGCCGACAGGGGGCAGGTGAAAAACTGTTTTTT
. | TRBJ2-7 | TRBV14 | TRBD2 | CASSQDAASGEQYF | TGTGCCAGCAGCCAAGACGCGGCTAGCGGCGAGCAGTACTTC
. | TRBJ1-1 | TRBV5-6 | . | CASSDGPDKGMNTEAFF | TGTGCCAGCAGCGACGGTCCGGACAAGGGGATGAACACTGAAGCTTTCTTT
. | TRBJ2-3 | TRBV10-1 | TRBD2 | CASSEASGSTDTQYF | TGCGCCAGCAGTGAGGCTAGCGGGAGCACAGATACGCAGTATTTT
. | TRBJ2-3 | TRBV18 | . | CASSPNTDTQYF | TGTGCCAGCTCACCTAACACAGATACGCAGTATTTT